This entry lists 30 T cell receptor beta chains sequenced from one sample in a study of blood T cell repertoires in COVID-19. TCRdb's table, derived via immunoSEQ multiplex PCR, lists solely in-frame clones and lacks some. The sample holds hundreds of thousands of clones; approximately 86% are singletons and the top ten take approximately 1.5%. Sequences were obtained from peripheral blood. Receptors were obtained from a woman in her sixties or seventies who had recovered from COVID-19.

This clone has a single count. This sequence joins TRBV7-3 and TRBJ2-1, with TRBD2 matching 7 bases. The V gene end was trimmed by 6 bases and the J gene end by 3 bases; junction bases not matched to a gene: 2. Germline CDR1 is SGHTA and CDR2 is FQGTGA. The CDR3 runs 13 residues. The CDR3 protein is CASSRGDYNEQFF. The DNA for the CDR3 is TGTGCCAGCAGTCGGGGGGACTACAATGAGCAGTTCTTC.

The CDR3 DNA sequence: TGCAGCGCTCGGCCTGGGGGGGCGAGAAAGACCCAGTACTTC. Its protein product is CSARPGGARKTQYF. The chain combines TRBV29-1 with TRBJ2-5; D is possibly TRBD2 (7 bases). This CDR3 contains 14 residues. Germline V gives CDR1 SQVTM, CDR2 ANQGSEA. V lost 7 bases and J lost 6, with 21 bases in between.

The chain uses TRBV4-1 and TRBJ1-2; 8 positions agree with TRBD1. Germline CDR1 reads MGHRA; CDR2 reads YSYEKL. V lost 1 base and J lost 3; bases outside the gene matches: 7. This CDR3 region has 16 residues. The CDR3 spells CASSQGSQGGYYGYTF. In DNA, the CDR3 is TGCGCCAGCAGCCAAGGTTCACAGGGGGGATACTATGGCTACACCTTC.

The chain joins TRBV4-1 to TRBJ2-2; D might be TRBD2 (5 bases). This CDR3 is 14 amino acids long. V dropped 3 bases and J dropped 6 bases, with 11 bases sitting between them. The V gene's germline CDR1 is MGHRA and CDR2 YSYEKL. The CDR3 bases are TGCGCCAGCAGCCAGGGAGTTACGCCCGGGGAGCTGTTTTTT. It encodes CASSQGVTPGELFF.

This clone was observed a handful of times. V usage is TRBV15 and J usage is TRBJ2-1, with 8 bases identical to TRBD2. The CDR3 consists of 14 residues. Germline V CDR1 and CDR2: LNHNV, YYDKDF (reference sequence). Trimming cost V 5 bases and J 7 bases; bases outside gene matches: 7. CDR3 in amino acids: CATSVRGGVNEQFF. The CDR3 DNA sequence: TGTGCCACCAGCGTACGGGGGGGCGTGAATGAGCAGTTCTTC.

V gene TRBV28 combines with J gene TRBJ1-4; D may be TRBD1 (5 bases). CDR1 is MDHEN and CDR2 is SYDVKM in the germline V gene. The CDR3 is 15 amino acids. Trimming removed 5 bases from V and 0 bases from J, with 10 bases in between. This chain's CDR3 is CASSTRGATNEKLFF. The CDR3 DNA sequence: TGTGCCAGCAGTACCCGGGGGGCAACTAATGAAAAACTGTTTTTT.

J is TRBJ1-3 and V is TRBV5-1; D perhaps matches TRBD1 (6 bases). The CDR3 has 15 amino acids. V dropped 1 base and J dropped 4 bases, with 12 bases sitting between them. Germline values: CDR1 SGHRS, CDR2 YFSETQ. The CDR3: CASSLMQGPGNTIYF. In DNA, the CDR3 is TGCGCCAGCAGCTTGATGCAGGGGCCAGGAAACACCATATATTTT. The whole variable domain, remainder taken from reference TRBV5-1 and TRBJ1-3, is KAGVTQTPRYLIKTRGQQVTLSCSPISGHRSVSWYQQTPGQGLQFLFEYFSETQRNKGNFPGRFSGRQFSNSRSEMNVSTLELGDSALYLCASSLMQGPGNTIYFGEGSWLTVV.

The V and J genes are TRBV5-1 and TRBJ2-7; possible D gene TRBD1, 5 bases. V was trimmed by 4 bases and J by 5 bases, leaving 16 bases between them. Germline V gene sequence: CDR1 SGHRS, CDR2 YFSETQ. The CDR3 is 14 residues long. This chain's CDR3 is CASSPGAGRNEQYF. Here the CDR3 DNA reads TGCGCCAGCAGCCCCGGCGCAGGGCGCAACGAGCAGTACTTC. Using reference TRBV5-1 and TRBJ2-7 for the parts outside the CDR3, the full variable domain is KAGVTQTPRYLIKTRGQQVTLSCSPISGHRSVSWYQQTPGQGLQFLFEYFSETQRNKGNFPGRFSGRQFSNSRSEMNVSTLELGDSALYLCASSPGAGRNEQYFGPGTRLTVT.

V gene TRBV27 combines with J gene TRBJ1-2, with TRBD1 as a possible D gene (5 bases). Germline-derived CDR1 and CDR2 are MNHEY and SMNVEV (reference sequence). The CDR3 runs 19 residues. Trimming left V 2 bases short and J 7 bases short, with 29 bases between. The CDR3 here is CASSLTPLTGPPGPGGYTF. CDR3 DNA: TGTGCCAGCAGTTTAACGCCCCTCACCGGGCCCCCAGGGCCTGGTGGCTACACCTTC.

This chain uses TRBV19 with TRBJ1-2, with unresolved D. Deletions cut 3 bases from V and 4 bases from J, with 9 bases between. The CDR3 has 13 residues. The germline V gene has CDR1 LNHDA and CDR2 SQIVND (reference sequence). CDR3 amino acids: CASSIEGGYGYTF. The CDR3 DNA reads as TGTGCCAGTAGTATCGAGGGCGGCTATGGCTACACCTTC.

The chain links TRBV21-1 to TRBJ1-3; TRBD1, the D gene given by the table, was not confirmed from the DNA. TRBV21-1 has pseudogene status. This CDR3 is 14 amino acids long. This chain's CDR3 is CASSKGQGVNTIYF. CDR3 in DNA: TGTGCCAGCAGCAAAGGGCAGGGGGTAAACACCATATATTTT.

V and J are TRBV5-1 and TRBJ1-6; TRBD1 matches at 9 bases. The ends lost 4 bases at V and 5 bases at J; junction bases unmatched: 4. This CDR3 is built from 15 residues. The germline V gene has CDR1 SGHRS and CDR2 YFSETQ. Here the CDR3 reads CASSGGQGNNSPLHF. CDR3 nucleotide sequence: TGCGCCAGCAGCGGAGGACAGGGGAATAATTCACCCCTCCACTTT.

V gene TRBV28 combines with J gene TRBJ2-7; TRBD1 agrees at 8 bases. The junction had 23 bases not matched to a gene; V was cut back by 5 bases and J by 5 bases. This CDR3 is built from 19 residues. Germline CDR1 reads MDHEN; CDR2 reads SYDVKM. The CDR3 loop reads CASSGGGGGAGQGPNEQYF. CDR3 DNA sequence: TGTGCCAGCAGTGGAGGAGGAGGAGGGGCCGGACAGGGCCCCAACGAGCAGTACTTC.

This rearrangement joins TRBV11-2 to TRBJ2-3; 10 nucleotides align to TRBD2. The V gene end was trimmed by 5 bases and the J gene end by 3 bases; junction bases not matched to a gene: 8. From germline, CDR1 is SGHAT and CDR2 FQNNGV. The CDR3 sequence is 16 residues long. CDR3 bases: TGTGCCAGCAGCCAACGACTAGCGGGTTATACAGATACGCAGTATTTT. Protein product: CASSQRLAGYTDTQYF.

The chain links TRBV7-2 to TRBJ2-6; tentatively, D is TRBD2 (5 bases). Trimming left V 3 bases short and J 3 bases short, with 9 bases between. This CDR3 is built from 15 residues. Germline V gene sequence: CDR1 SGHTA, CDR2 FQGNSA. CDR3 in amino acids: CASSLPGSGANVLTF. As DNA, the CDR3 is TGTGCCAGCAGCTTGCCGGGAAGTGGGGCCAACGTCCTGACTTTC.

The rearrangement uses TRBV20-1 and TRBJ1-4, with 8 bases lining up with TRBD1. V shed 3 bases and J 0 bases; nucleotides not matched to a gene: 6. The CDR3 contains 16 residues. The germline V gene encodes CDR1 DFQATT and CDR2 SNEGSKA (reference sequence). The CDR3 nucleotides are TGCAGTGCTAGTAGCCAGGGGGCAGCAACTAATGAAAAACTGTTTTTT. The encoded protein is CSASSQGAATNEKLFF.

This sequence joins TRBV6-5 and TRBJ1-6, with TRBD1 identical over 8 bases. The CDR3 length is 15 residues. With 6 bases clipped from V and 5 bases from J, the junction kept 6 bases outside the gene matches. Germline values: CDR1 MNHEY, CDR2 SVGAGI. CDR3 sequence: CASRQPTGDNSPLHF. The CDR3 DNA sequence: TGTGCCAGCAGACAGCCGACAGGGGATAATTCACCCCTCCACTTT.

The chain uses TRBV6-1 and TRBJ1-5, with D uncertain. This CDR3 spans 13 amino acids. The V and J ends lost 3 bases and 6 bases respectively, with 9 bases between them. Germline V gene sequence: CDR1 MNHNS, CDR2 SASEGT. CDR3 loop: CASSEGSTQPQHF. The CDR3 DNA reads TGTGCCAGCAGTGAGGGCTCGACTCAGCCCCAGCATTTT.

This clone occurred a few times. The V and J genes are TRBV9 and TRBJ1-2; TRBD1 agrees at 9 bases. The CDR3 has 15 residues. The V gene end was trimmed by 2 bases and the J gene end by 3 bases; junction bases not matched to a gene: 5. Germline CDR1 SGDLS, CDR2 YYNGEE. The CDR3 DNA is TGTGCCAGCAGCGTTTTACAGGGGGCCGACTATGGCTACACCTTC. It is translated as CASSVLQGADYGYTF.

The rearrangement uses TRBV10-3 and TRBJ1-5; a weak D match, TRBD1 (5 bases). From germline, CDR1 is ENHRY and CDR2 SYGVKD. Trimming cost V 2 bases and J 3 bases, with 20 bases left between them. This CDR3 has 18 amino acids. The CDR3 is CAISETDAWEGTNQPQHF. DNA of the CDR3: TGTGCCATCAGTGAGACGGACGCTTGGGAGGGGACCAATCAGCCCCAGCATTTT.

CDR3 amino acids: CASAWGRESDTQYF. The CDR3 bases are TGTGCCAGCGCCTGGGGGCGCGAATCAGATACGCAGTATTTT. The rearrangement uses TRBV19 and TRBJ2-3, with D possibly being TRBD1 (6 bases). CDR1 is LNHDA, CDR2 SQIVND, per germline (reference sequence). Trimming removed 9 bases from V and 4 bases from J, with 17 bases in between. This CDR3 has 14 amino acids. The complete variable domain, with remaining parts taken from reference TRBV19 and TRBJ2-3, reads DGGITQSPKYLFRKEGQNVTLSCEQNLNHDAMYWYRQDPGQGLRLIYYSQIVNDFQKGDIAEGYSVSREKKESFPLTVTSAQKNPTAFYLCASAWGRESDTQYFGPGTRLTVL.

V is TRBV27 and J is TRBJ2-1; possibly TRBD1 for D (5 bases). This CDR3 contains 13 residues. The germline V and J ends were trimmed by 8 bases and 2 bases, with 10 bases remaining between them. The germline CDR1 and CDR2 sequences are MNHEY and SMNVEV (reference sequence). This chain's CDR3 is CASATGTYNEQFF. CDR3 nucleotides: TGTGCCAGCGCCACAGGAACCTACAATGAGCAGTTCTTC.

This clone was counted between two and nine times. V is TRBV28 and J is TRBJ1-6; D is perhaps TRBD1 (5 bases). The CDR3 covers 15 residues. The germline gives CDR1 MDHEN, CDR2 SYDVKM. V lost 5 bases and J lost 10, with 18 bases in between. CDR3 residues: CASSPPGGAESPLHF. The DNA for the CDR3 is TGTGCCAGCAGTCCCCCAGGAGGGGCCGAATCACCCCTCCACTTT.

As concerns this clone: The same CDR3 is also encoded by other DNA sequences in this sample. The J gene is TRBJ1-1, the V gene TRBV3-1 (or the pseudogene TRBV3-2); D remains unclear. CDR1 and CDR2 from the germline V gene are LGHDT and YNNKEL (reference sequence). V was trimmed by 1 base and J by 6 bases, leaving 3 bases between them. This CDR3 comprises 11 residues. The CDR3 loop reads CASSQAAEAFF. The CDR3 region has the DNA TGTGCCAGCAGCCAAGCTGCTGAAGCTTTCTTT.

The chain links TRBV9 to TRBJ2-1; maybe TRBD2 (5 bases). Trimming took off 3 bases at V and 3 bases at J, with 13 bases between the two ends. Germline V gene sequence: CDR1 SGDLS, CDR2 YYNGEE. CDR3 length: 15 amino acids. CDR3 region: CASSARSDLYNEQFF. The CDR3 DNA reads TGTGCCAGCAGCGCTCGTAGCGATCTCTACAATGAGCAGTTCTTC.

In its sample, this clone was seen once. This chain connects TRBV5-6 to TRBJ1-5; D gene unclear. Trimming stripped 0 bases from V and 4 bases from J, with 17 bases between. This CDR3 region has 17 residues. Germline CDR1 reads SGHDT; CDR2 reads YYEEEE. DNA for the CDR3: TGTGCCAGCAGCTTGGCCAACGGCAATGGAGTAAATCAGCCCCAGCATTTT. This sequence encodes CASSLANGNGVNQPQHF. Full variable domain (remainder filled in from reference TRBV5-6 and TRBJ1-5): DAGVTQSPTHLIKTRGQQVTLRCSPKSGHDTVSWYQQALGQGPQFIFQYYEEEERQRGNFPDRFSGHQFPNYSSELNVNALLLGDSALYLCASSLANGNGVNQPQHFGDGTRLSIL.

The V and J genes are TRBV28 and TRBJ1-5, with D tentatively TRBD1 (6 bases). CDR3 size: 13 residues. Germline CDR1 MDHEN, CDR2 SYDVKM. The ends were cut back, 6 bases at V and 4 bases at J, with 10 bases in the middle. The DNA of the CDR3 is TGTGCCAGCAGGATCGACAGGAATCAGCCCCAGCATTTT. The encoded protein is CASRIDRNQPQHF.

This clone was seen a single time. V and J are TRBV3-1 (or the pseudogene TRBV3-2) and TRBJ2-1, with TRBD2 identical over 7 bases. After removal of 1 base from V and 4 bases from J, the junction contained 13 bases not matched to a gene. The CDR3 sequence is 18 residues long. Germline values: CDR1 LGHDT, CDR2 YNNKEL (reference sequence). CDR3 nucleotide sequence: TGTGCCAGCAGCCAAGTCTTTGGCTTTGGCGGGGGTTACAATGAGCAGTTCTTC. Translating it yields CASSQVFGFGGGYNEQFF.

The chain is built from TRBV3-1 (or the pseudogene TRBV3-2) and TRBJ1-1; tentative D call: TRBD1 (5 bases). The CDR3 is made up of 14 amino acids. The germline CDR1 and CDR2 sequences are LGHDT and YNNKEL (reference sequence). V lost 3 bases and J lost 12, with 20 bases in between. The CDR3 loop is CASSQAQTATPPFF. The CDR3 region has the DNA TGTGCCAGCAGCCAGGCTCAGACAGCCACTCCACCTTTCTTT.

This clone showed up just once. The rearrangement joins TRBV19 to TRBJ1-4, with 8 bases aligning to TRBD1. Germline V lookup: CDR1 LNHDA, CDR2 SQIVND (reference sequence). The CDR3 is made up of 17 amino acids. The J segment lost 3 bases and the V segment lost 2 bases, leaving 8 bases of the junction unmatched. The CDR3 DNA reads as TGTGCCAGTAGTATAAGATGGTGGGGACAGGCTAATGAAAAACTGTTTTTT. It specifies CASSIRWWGQANEKLFF.